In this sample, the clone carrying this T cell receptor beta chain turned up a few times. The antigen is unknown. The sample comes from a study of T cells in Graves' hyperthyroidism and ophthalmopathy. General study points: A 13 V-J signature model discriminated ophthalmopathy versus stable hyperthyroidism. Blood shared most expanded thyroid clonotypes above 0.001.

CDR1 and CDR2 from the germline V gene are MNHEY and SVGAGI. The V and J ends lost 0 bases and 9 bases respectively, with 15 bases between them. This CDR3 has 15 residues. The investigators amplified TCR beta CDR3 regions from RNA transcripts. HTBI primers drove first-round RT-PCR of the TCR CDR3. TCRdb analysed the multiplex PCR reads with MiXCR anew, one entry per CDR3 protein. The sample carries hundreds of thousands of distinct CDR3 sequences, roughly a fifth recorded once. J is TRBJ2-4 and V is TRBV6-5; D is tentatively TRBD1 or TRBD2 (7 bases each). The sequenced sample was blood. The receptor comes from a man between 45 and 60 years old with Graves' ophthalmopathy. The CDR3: CASSYSGQGEGIQYF. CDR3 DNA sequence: TGTGCCAGCAGTTACTCTGGCCAGGGGGAGGGCATTCAGTACTTC.